The 25 T cell receptor beta chains listed next were all sequenced from one sample in a study of T cells in Graves' hyperthyroidism and ophthalmopathy. The CDR3 regions of TCR beta were amplified from RNA transcripts. The primer set for the first-round RT-PCR of the TCR CDR3 was HTBI. TCRdb independently ran MiXCR on the multiplex PCR reads; one entry per CDR3 protein. There are around 270,000 distinct CDR3 sequences in the sample; roughly a fifth occur only once, and about 40% lies in the top ten. Sample: blood. The origin of the receptors is a man between 45 and 60 years old with Graves' ophthalmopathy.

The V gene is TRBV15, the J gene TRBJ2-7; no firm D call. Trimming stripped 2 bases from V and 5 bases from J, with 13 bases between. The germline V gene encodes CDR1 LNHNV and CDR2 YYDKDF (reference sequence). The CDR3 is 14 amino acids. Written as DNA, the CDR3 is TGTGCCACCAGCAGACCCCCGAGGCAGGACGAGCAGTACTTC. Amino acids: CATSRPPRQDEQYF.

This rearrangement joins TRBV12-3 or TRBV12-4 to TRBJ2-3; no clear D gene. CDR3 length: 14 residues. The V and J ends lost 7 bases and 0 bases respectively, with 11 bases between them. The CDR3 sequence: CASNPSLSTDTQYF. The DNA of the CDR3 is TGTGCCAGCAATCCAAGCCTAAGCACAGATACGCAGTATTTT.

The rearrangement uses TRBV2 and TRBJ2-1; D is unresolved. Looked up from germline, CDR1 is SNHLY and CDR2 is FYNNEI. Trimming removed 7 bases at V and 5 bases at J, with 3 bases between. The CDR3 is made up of 10 amino acids. CDR3 loop: CASKDNEQFF. CDR3 sequence (DNA): TGTGCCAGCAAGGACAATGAGCAGTTCTTC.

This clonotype was recorded at least ten times. The chain combines TRBV28 with TRBJ1-5; a possible D gene is TRBD1 (5 bases). Trimming pared 6 bases from V and 2 bases from J, leaving 11 bases between. The CDR3 loop spans 14 amino acids. Germline V gene data show CDR1 as MDHEN and CDR2 as SYDVKM. The CDR3 spells CASRLTGRNQPQHF. For the CDR3, the DNA is TGTGCCAGCAGACTTACGGGGCGCAATCAGCCCCAGCATTTT.

A few counts support this clonotype. This sequence joins TRBV12-3 or TRBV12-4 and TRBJ2-7, with 10 nucleotides matching TRBD2. With V trimmed by 6 bases and J by 2 bases, 4 bases remained unmatched. The CDR3 extends over 14 amino acids. The CDR3 DNA reads as TGTGCCAGCAGGCCGACTAGCGGGCCCTACGAGCAGTACTTC. Translating it yields CASRPTSGPYEQYF.

J is TRBJ2-1 and V is TRBV19; TRBD2 aligns across 9 bases. The trim removed 6 bases at V and 4 bases at J, leaving 7 bases unmatched. The CDR3 has 15 residues. The V gene's germline CDR1 is LNHDA and CDR2 SQIVND (reference sequence). This CDR3 reads CASRTLAGLYNEQFF. For the CDR3, the DNA is TGTGCCAGTAGGACTCTAGCGGGACTGTACAATGAGCAGTTCTTC.

This clonotype came up many times. The chain uses TRBV11-3 and TRBJ2-3; D is perhaps TRBD1 (6 bases). Germline CDR1 and CDR2: SGHNT and YENEEA. This CDR3 comprises 15 residues. Trimming took 3 bases from V and 3 from J, leaving 13 bases between them. This chain's CDR3 is CASSFGETGTDTQYF. The CDR3 coding sequence is TGTGCCAGCAGCTTCGGAGAAACAGGGACAGATACGCAGTATTTT.

Note on this clonotype: It may be a read error: a sequence one base away is much more abundant. The chain joins TRBV20-1 to TRBJ2-5; D is perhaps TRBD1 or TRBD2 (5 bases each). Germline lookup yields CDR1 DFQATT and CDR2 SNEGSKA (reference sequence). The CDR3 has 12 amino acids. V gave up 2 bases and J gave up 9 bases, with 13 bases separating them. The CDR3 DNA reads TGCAGTGCTAGACTGGGGACGCTGGCCCAGTACTTC. This codes for CSARLGTLAQYF.

This clonotype was counted a few times. For the CDR3, the DNA is TGTGCCAGCAGCGCAAAGGGAGTAGCGGGAGTGTGGCAAGAGACCCAGTACTTC. Amino acid sequence: CASSAKGVAGVWQETQYF. V and J are TRBV9 and TRBJ2-5; 9 nucleotides line up with TRBD2. The CDR3 is made up of 18 amino acids. J was trimmed by 2 bases and V by 3 bases; bases with no gene match: 14. The germline CDR1 and CDR2 sequences are SGDLS and YYNGEE.

The rearrangement links TRBV28 to TRBJ1-5; D is uncertain. Trimming took 3 bases from V and 5 from J, leaving 11 bases between them. Germline V gene sequence: CDR1 MDHEN, CDR2 SYDVKM. CDR3 length equals 14 residues. CDR3 residues: CASSLFQFDQPQHF. The CDR3 nucleotides are TGTGCCAGCAGTTTGTTCCAGTTTGATCAGCCCCAGCATTTT.

This clonotype occurred a few times. CDR3: CAISEREATQETQYF. The CDR3 nucleotides read TGTGCCATCAGTGAACGGGAGGCCACCCAAGAGACCCAGTACTTC. The chain uses TRBV10-3 and TRBJ2-5; TRBD2 matches at 7 bases. Germline CDR1 reads ENHRY; CDR2 reads SYGVKD. V shed 3 bases and J 1 base; nucleotides not matched to a gene: 5. The CDR3 length is 15 residues.

This clonotype appeared a few times. V usage is TRBV12-3 or TRBV12-4 and J usage is TRBJ2-2; 14 nucleotides line up with TRBD2. V lost 6 bases and J lost 4; bases outside the gene matches: 16. This CDR3 contains 20 residues. In DNA, the CDR3 is TGTGCCAGCAGGGGGATCGGGACTAGCGGGAGTCATAGTCTCACCGGGGAGCTGTTTTTT. Its protein product is CASRGIGTSGSHSLTGELFF.

The table lists this clonotype with a few counts. The chain recombines TRBV29-1 with TRBJ2-7, with TRBD1 as a possible D gene (5 bases). The CDR3 has 13 amino acids. Trimming took off 1 base at V and 0 bases at J, with 7 bases between the two ends. CDR1 is SQVTM and CDR2 is ANQGSEA in the germline V gene. This chain's CDR3 is CSVEGRDSYEQYF. For the CDR3, the DNA is TGCAGCGTTGAAGGCAGGGACTCCTACGAGCAGTACTTC.

In its sample, this clonotype was seen a few times. The V and J genes are TRBV7-9 and TRBJ1-1; D remains ambiguous. V was clipped by 0 bases and J by 13 bases, with 12 bases between them. The CDR3 length is 12 residues. Looked up from germline, CDR1 is SEHNR and CDR2 is FQNEAQ (reference sequence). This CDR3 reads CASSLAEGLDFF. The CDR3 DNA sequence: TGTGCCAGCAGCTTAGCAGAGGGTTTGGATTTCTTT.

A few counts support this clonotype. The chain carries TRBV28 and TRBJ2-2; a weak D match, TRBD1 (6 bases). Per germline, CDR1 MDHEN and CDR2 SYDVKM. The CDR3 extends over 16 amino acids. V was cut by 5 bases and J by 2 bases, with 15 bases left in between. The CDR3 region has the DNA TGTGCCAGCAGTCCCATCAGGACAGTAAACACCGGGGAGCTGTTTTTT. Its protein product is CASSPIRTVNTGELFF.

This clonotype occurred a few times. The rearrangement links TRBV29-1 to TRBJ1-2; no firm D call. The V gene lost 7 bases and the J gene lost 4 bases, with 10 bases spanning the gap. Germline V gene data show CDR1 as SQVTM and CDR2 as ANQGSEA. This CDR3 has 11 residues. The CDR3 region has the DNA TGCAGCGCCCCAGGTAGCTATGGCTACACCTTC. Its protein product is CSAPGSYGYTF.

This clonotype was observed a handful of times. V gene TRBV4-2 combines with J gene TRBJ2-1, with D perhaps matching TRBD2 (5 bases). Per germline, CDR1 LGHNA and CDR2 YNFKEQ. V was pared by 4 bases and J by 8 bases, with 18 bases between. This CDR3 has 15 residues. The CDR3 DNA reads as TGTGCCAGCAGCCCGCAGGAGGCCCGCAGCCATGAGCAGTTCTTC. Its translation: CASSPQEARSHEQFF.

In its sample, this clonotype was seen once. With a much larger clone just one base away, this may be a read error. The rearrangement links TRBV13 to TRBJ2-1; unclear D gene. The CDR3 runs to 14 residues. Germline CDR1 PRHDT, CDR2 FYEKMQ (reference sequence). Here the CDR3 reads CAGSFRGPYNEQFF. The CDR3 DNA sequence: TGTGCCGGCAGCTTCCGAGGTCCATACAATGAGCAGTTCTTC.

This clonotype occurred many times. V is TRBV5-5 and J is TRBJ2-5; 10 nucleotides line up with TRBD1. This CDR3 has 15 amino acids. The J segment lost 4 bases and the V segment lost 4 bases, leaving 7 bases of the junction unmatched. Germline assignment: CDR1 SGHKS and CDR2 YYEKEE (reference sequence). CDR3 amino acids: CASSTTGGGGETQYF. CDR3 DNA sequence: TGTGCCAGCAGCACGACAGGGGGCGGAGGAGAGACCCAGTACTTC.

This chain links TRBV7-3 with TRBJ2-1, with D perhaps matching TRBD1 (6 bases). V was cut by 1 base and J by 3 bases, with 16 bases left in between. The CDR3 runs 17 residues. The germline V gene encodes CDR1 SGHTA and CDR2 FQGTGA. CDR3 bases: TGTGCCAGCAGCTTAATGGTTGGACAGTTGGGCTACAATGAGCAGTTCTTC. This codes for CASSLMVGQLGYNEQFF.

This clonotype was recorded many times. V usage is TRBV7-3 and J usage is TRBJ2-7, with a tentative D call TRBD1 (6 bases). V shed 2 bases and J shed 4 bases, with 15 bases lying between them. The CDR3 runs to 15 residues. Per the germline V gene, CDR1 is SGHTA and CDR2 is FQGTGA. Here the CDR3 reads CASSLEAQGVYEQYF. Here the CDR3 DNA reads TGTGCCAGCAGCTTAGAGGCACAGGGAGTATACGAGCAGTACTTC.

The CDR3 DNA reads TGTGCCAGCGTCTTTCAAGCGGGGACAGCTAGCAATCAGCCCCAGCATTTT. It specifies CASVFQAGTASNQPQHF. The chain employs TRBV6-1 and TRBJ1-5; the match to TRBD1 covers 7 bases. Germline CDR1 reads MNHNS; CDR2 reads SASEGT. CDR3 length: 17 amino acids. Losses at the gene ends were 8 bases for V and 0 bases for J; bases not matched to a gene: 13.

Only a few counts were recorded for this clonotype. The junction does not match germline at one end; this may be a read error. The chain carries TRBV20-1 and TRBJ2-2; D perhaps matches TRBD2 (5 bases). The CDR3 spans 15 residues. Per the germline V gene, CDR1 is DFQATT and CDR2 is SNEGSKA (reference sequence). In nucleotides, the CDR3 is TGCAGCGCTAAGGTCCTAGCTGCGAACACCGGGGAGCTGTTTTTT. As protein: CSAKVLAANTGELFF.

The J gene is TRBJ2-7, the V gene TRBV27; 8 bases match TRBD1. The CDR3 has 14 amino acids. V shed 6 bases and J 3 bases; nucleotides not matched to a gene: 7. Germline-derived CDR1 and CDR2 are MNHEY and SMNVEV (reference sequence). This CDR3 is CASSIGQGVYEQYF. The DNA of the CDR3 is TGTGCCAGCAGCATAGGACAGGGAGTCTACGAGCAGTACTTC.

This clonotype was recorded at least ten times. The chain recombines TRBV27 with TRBJ1-1; the match to TRBD1 covers 7 bases. CDR3 length equals 13 residues. V shed 2 bases, J shed 6 bases, and the junction held 3 bases outside the gene matches. Per germline, CDR1 MNHEY and CDR2 SMNVEV (reference sequence). CDR3 sequence reads: CASSLGRGSEAFF. The CDR3 DNA sequence: TGTGCCAGCAGTTTAGGCAGGGGGTCTGAAGCTTTCTTT.